This TCR beta chain was sequenced for a study of follicular helper T cells after annual influenza vaccination. V gave up 4 bases and J gave up 2 bases, with 8 bases separating them. The CDR3 consists of 13 residues. Germline V gene data show CDR1 as GTSNPN and CDR2 as SVGIG (reference sequence). Only in-frame clones appear in the TCRdb table, and some are missing; sequencing was by immunoSEQ multiplex PCR. The sample carries fewer than 800 clones, about 71% recorded once. Time point noted: 2015-2016 season, 7 days after influenza vaccination. The material was CXCR5+ CD38+ circulating T follicular helper cells from blood, obtained 7 days after influenza vaccination. The subset denotes: circulating Tfh, non-naive CD4+CXCR5+PD-1+ (ICOS+CD38+ or ICOS-CD38-). V and J are TRBV30 and TRBJ1-4; D possibly corresponds to TRBD1 (5 bases). This receptor was taken from an adult who received the influenza vaccine. The CDR3 reads CAWNYRTNEKLFF. CDR3 bases: TGTGCCTGGAATTACAGGACTAATGAAAAACTGTTTTTT.